The sequence of this T cell receptor (beta chain) was determined in a study of blood T cells in healthy people across ages. Study-level background: About one barcoded beta molecule per two T cells was captured by template switching.

This CDR3 is built from 16 residues. Germline lookup yields CDR1 MNHEY and CDR2 SVGAGI. A J-beta primer mix and a sample-barcoded 5' primer were used in a second PCR of about 6 to 12 cycles. One entry per CDR3 protein results from TCRdb running MiXCR on the 5' RACE reads. This sample carries some 1.5 million distinct CDR3 sequences, under 30% of them seen once, and the ten largest clones take 7% to 9%. The clonotype originates from a woman aged 25 to 39 in good health. Sequencing used blood. V gene TRBV6-5 combines with J gene TRBJ2-5; D ambiguous. The tail of the sequence fits TRBJ2-7 better, so the J call may be wrong. CDR3 coding DNA: TGTGCCAGCAGTTACTCAACTGCAACCAGCTCCTACGAGCAGTACTTC. The encoded protein is CASSYSTATSSYEQYF.